Shown below are 20 T cell receptor beta chains from a single sample sequenced in a study of T cells expressing NK-cell markers. TCRdb re-called the 5' RACE reads and gives one entry per CDR3 protein, without DNA. This table lists roughly 390,000 distinct CDR3 sequences. The sample comprised blood T cells: a sorted CD56 or NKG2C T cell subset, CD4+ or CD8+ T cells, or bulk PBMC T cells (not recorded which). Receptor source: a man aged 18 to 69 in good health.

This sequence joins TRBV5-8 and TRBJ2-2; no DNA is available, so the TRBD1 call from TCRdb remains unchecked. The CDR3 is made up of 17 amino acids. Germline CDR1 is SGHTS and CDR2 is YDEGEE. The CDR3: CASSPPGGIRATGELFF.

The chain employs TRBV2 and TRBJ2-4; TCRdb indicates TRBD2, and absent DNA this call remains unverified. The germline gives CDR1 SNHLY, CDR2 FYNNEI. This CDR3 is 15 amino acids long. The CDR3 sequence: CASSEGVGTLNIQYF.

V usage is TRBV11-3 and J usage is TRBJ2-3; TCRdb's D call, TRBD1, is unchecked because there is no DNA. This CDR3 has 13 residues. Germline-derived CDR1 and CDR2 are SGHNT and YENEEA. The CDR3 reads CASSWDSLKAQYF.

V gene TRBV6-1 combines with J gene TRBJ1-2; TCRdb designates TRBD1, a call that cannot be tested without DNA. The CDR3 covers 15 residues. Germline lookup yields CDR1 MNHNS and CDR2 SASEGT. This chain's CDR3 is CASSKRDRQAYGYTF.

This CDR3 is CASSLSRENIQYF. The chain recombines TRBV27 with TRBJ2-4. Germline V CDR1 and CDR2: MNHEY, SMNVEV (reference sequence). The CDR3 consists of 13 residues.

The chain combines TRBV7-2 with TRBJ2-5. This CDR3 comprises 15 residues. Germline CDR1 is SGHTA and CDR2 is FQGNSA. CDR3 protein: CASSPRRSPSETQYF.

This sequence joins TRBV7-3 and TRBJ1-5; TCRdb calls TRBD1, which cannot be checked without DNA. The V gene's germline CDR1 is SGHTA and CDR2 FQGTGA. The CDR3 loop spans 17 amino acids. CDR3 sequence: CASSCPPRVRDNQPQHF.

The chain couples TRBV7-2 to TRBJ2-3. Germline V gene lookup returns CDR1 SGHTA and CDR2 FQGNSA. The CDR3 consists of 15 residues. CDR3 sequence: CASSLASGNTDTQYF.

The V call is TRBV5-1, the J call TRBJ2-7. CDR1 and CDR2 (germline): SGHRS, YFSETQ. The CDR3 is 15 amino acids. CDR3: CASSLAVTETYEQYF.

This chain connects TRBV7-7 to TRBJ2-5. Germline V gene sequence: CDR1 SSHAT, CDR2 FNYEAQ (reference sequence). The CDR3 covers 13 residues. Here the CDR3 reads CASSILSGQTQYF. Full variable domain (rest looked up from reference TRBV7-7 and TRBJ2-5): GAGVSQSPRYKVTKRGQDVTLRCDPISSHATLYWYQQALGQGPEFLTYFNYEAQPDKSGLPSDRFSAERPEGSISTLTIQRTEQRDSAMYRCASSILSGQTQYFGPGTRLLVL.

The chain joins TRBV20-1 to TRBJ2-3. The germline V gene has CDR1 DFQATT and CDR2 SNEGSKA (reference sequence). There are 15 residues in the CDR3. This chain's CDR3 is CSARGYPQSTDTQYF.

This chain uses TRBV11-2 with TRBJ2-7; TCRdb selects TRBD2, and the lack of DNA leaves this call unchecked. This CDR3 is 16 amino acids long. The germline V gene encodes CDR1 SGHAT and CDR2 FQNNGV. Here the CDR3 reads CASSTAGAPTSYEQYF.

The chain carries TRBV29-1 and TRBJ2-5. The CDR3 is 13 residues long. Germline CDR1 and CDR2: SQVTM and ANQGSEA. The CDR3 loop reads CSVEGTSLGTQYF.

This chain links TRBV10-3 with TRBJ1-4; the D gene TCRdb calls, TRBD1, cannot be checked with no DNA. Germline assignment: CDR1 ENHRY and CDR2 SYGVKD. The CDR3 length is 14 residues. This CDR3 reads CAIMSTGWRLKLFF.

The chain recombines TRBV20-1 with TRBJ2-1; TCRdb indicates TRBD2, and absent DNA this call remains unverified. In germline, CDR1 is DFQATT, CDR2 SNEGSKA (reference sequence). This CDR3 contains 16 residues. CDR3 sequence reads: CSAVSSGGSSYNEQFF.

The CDR3 loop reads CASSLAGGPAFEQFF. The chain recombines TRBV11-3 with TRBJ2-1; the TCRdb D gene call, TRBD2, has no DNA to confirm it. This CDR3 spans 15 amino acids. Germline V gene sequence: CDR1 SGHNT, CDR2 YENEEA.

The rearrangement uses TRBV20-1 and TRBJ2-1. This CDR3 is built from 14 residues. CDR1 is DFQATT and CDR2 is SNEGSKA in the germline V gene (reference sequence). The CDR3 is CSARGGTFGNEQFF.

V is TRBV5-6 and J is TRBJ2-5. The CDR3 sequence is 15 residues long. Germline CDR1 and CDR2: SGHDT and YYEEEE. This CDR3 is CASSLDFTMGETQYF.

The chain has TRBV27 and TRBJ1-1; checking the TCRdb D call of TRBD1 is not possible without DNA. The CDR3 is made up of 15 amino acids. The V gene's germline CDR1 is MNHEY and CDR2 SMNVEV (reference sequence). The CDR3 here is CASSFYGQGRTEAFF.

This chain joins TRBV2 and TRBJ2-3. Germline V gene data show CDR1 as SNHLY and CDR2 as FYNNEI. The CDR3 loop spans 15 amino acids. The chain's CDR3 is CASSGGVTSTDTQYF.